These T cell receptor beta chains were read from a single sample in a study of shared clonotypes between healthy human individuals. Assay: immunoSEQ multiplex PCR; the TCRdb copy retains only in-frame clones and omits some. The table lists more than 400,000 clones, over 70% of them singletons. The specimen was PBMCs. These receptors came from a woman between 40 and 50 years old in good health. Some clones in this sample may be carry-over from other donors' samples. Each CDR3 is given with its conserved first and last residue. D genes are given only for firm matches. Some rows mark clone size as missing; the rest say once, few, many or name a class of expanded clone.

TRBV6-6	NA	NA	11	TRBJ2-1	CASSGSNEQFF	TGTGCCAGCTCAGGAAGCAATGAGCAGTTCTTC
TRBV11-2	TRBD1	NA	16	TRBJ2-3	CASSLDPEQGADTQYF	TGTGCCAGCAGCTTAGATCCTGAACAGGGGGCAGATACGCAGTATTTT
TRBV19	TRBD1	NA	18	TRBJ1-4	CASSPRDRGFATNEKLFF	TGTGCCAGTAGTCCACGGGACAGGGGCTTCGCAACTAATGAAAAACTGTTTTTT
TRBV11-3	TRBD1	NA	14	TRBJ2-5	CASSLRQGAETQYF	TGTGCCAGCAGCCTCCGACAGGGAGCGGAGACCCAGTACTTC
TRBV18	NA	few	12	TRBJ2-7	CASSPEGGEQYF	TGTGCCAGCTCACCAGAGGGGGGCGAGCAGTACTTC
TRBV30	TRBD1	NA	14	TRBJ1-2	CAWSGSGTVYGYTF	TGTGCCTGGAGTGGATCCGGGACAGTATATGGCTACACCTTC
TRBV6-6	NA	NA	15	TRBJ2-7	CASTPPGLGTYEQYF	TGTGCCAGCACCCCCCCGGGCCTGGGGACCTACGAGCAGTACTTC
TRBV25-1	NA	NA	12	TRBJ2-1	CASSLNSDEQFF	TGTGCCAGCAGTCTCAATTCGGATGAGCAGTTCTTC
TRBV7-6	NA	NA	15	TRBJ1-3	CASSFPGGSGNTIYF	TGTGCCAGCAGCTTCCCCGGGGGGTCTGGAAACACCATATATTTT
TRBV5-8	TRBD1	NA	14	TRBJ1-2	CASSLQGTTDGYTF	TGTGCCAGCAGCTTACAGGGGACTACGGATGGCTACACCTTC
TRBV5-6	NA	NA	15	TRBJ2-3	CASSFGSLGQDTQYF	TGTGCCAGCAGCTTTGGCTCACTGGGTCAGGATACGCAGTATTTT
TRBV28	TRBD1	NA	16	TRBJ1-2	CASSAPGTGTNYGYTF	TGTGCCAGCAGCGCCCCCGGGACAGGGACTAACTATGGCTACACCTTC
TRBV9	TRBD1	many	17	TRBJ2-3	CASSPLGTGGVTDTQYF	TGTGCCAGCAGCCCCCTCGGAACAGGGGGTGTCACAGATACGCAGTATTTT
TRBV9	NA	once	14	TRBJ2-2	CASSVGGLAGELFF	TGTGCCAGCAGCGTAGGAGGGCTGGCCGGGGAGCTGTTTTTT
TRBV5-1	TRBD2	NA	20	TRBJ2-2	CASSLALSSGSNANTGELFF	TGCGCCAGCAGCTTGGCTCTGTCTAGCGGTTCCAACGCGAACACCGGGGAGCTGTTTTTT
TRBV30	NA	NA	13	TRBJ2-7	CAWNSGTLYEQYF	TGTGCCTGGAACTCCGGGACTCTCTACGAGCAGTACTTC
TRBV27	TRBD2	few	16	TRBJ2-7	CASRTSGRRGENEQYF	TGTGCCAGCAGGACTAGCGGGAGAAGAGGGGAAAACGAGCAGTACTTC
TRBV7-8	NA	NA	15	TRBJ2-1	CASSLGRRRGVEQFF	TGTGCCAGCAGCTTAGGACGGAGGAGGGGGGTAGAGCAGTTCTTC
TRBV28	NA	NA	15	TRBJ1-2	CASLDSAEFNYGYTF	TGTGCCAGCCTGGACTCGGCGGAGTTTAACTATGGCTACACCTTC
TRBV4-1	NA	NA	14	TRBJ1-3	CASSQDRPGFTIYF	TGCGCCAGCAGCCAAGATCGCCCAGGGTTCACCATATATTTT
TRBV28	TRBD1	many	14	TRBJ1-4	CASRLQGDDEKLFF	TGTGCCAGCAGACTACAGGGGGACGATGAAAAACTGTTTTTT
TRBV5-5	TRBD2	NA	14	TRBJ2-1	CASSPSSGRNEQFF	TGTGCCAGCAGCCCCTCTAGCGGGAGGAATGAGCAGTTCTTC
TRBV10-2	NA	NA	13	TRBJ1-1	CASSPGVNTEAFF	TGCGCCAGCAGTCCCGGGGTAAACACTGAAGCTTTCTTT
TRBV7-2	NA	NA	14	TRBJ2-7	CASSSDLSSYEQYF	TGTGCCAGCAGCTCGGATCTGAGCTCCTACGAGCAGTACTTC
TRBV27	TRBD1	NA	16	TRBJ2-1	CASRTLGGQAYNEQFF	TGTGCCAGCAGGACTTTGGGGGGACAGGCCTACAATGAGCAGTTCTTC
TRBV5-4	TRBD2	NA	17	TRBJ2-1	CASSLGTSGSSYNEQFF	TGTGCCAGCAGCTTGGGGACTAGCGGAAGCTCCTACAATGAGCAGTTCTTC
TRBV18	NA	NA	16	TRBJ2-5	CASSPGRVLRGETQYF	TGTGCCAGCTCACCAGGGCGCGTACTCCGAGGGGAGACCCAGTACTTC